A single T cell receptor (beta chain) is shown here with its context. It was cDNA, reverse transcribed from extracted RNA, that served as the sequencing template. Produced via immunoSEQ multiplex PCR; TCRdb's table is partial and in-frame only. The top ten clones hold approximately 13% of a sample with 130,000 or so clones, about 85% of them seen once. The source of the sample is a study of CD8+ T cells in alopecia areata. Treatment here: oral pan-JAK inhibitor, 5-10 mg twice daily. This sample comprised CD8+ T cells sorted from blood, obtained at week 4, from a patient treated with tofacitinib. The receptor was isolated from a human donor with alopecia areata.

The DNA for the CDR3 is TGCGCCAGCAGCCAAGATCGGGCTATGAACACTGAAGCTTTCTTT. The encoded protein is CASSQDRAMNTEAFF. The chain carries TRBV4-1 and TRBJ1-1; D gene uncertain. This CDR3 has 15 amino acids. V shed 0 bases and J shed 0 bases, with 8 bases lying between them. CDR1 is MGHRA, CDR2 YSYEKL, per germline.